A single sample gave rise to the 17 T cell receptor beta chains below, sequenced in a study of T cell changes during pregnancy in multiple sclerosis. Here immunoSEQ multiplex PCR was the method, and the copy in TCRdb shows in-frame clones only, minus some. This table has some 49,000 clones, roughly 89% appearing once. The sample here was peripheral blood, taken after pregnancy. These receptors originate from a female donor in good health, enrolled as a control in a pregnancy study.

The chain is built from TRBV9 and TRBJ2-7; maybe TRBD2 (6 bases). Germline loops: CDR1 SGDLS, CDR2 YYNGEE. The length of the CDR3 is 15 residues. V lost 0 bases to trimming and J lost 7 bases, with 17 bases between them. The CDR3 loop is CASSVDASVTGEQYF. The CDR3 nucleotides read TGTGCCAGCAGCGTAGATGCTAGCGTCACGGGGGAGCAGTACTTC.

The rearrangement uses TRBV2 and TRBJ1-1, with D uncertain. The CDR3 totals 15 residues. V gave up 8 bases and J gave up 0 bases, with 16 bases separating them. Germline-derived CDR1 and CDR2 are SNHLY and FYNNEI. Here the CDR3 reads CASVPVGSLNTEAFF. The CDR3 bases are TGTGCCAGCGTCCCGGTCGGGTCCCTGAACACTGAAGCTTTCTTT.

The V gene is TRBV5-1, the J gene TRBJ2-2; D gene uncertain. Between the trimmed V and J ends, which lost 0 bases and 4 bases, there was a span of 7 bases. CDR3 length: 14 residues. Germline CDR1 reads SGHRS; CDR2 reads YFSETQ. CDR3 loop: CASSLAASTGELFF. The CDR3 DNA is TGCGCCAGCAGCTTGGCAGCGTCCACCGGGGAGCTGTTTTTT.

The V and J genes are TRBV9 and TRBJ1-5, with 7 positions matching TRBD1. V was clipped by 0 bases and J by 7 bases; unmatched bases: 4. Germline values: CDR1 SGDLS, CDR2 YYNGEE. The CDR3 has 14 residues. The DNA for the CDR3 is TGTGCCAGCAGCGTAGGAGGGGGCCAACAGCCCCAGCATTTT. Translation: CASSVGGGQQPQHF.

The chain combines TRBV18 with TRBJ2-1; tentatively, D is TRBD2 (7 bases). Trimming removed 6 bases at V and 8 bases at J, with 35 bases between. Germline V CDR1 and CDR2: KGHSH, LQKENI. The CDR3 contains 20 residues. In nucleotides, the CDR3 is TGTGCCAGCTCGCCAGGGCTAGGGGGGAGCGGGAACCCCGGTGGCGATGAGCAGTTCTTC. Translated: CASSPGLGGSGNPGGDEQFF.

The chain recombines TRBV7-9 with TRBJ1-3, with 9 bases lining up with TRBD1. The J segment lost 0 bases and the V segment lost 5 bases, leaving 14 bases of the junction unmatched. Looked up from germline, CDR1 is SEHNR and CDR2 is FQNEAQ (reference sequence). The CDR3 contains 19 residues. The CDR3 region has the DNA TGTGCCAGCAGCAAGTCCCCGGGACAGGGTTCCCTCTCTGGAAACACCATATATTTT. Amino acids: CASSKSPGQGSLSGNTIYF.

CDR3 bases: TGTGCCAGCAGCCAGACAGGGGAGAACACTGAAGCTTTCTTT. Its protein product is CASSQTGENTEAFF. The chain has TRBV7-8 and TRBJ1-1; 8 nucleotides line up with TRBD1. Per the germline V gene, CDR1 is SGHVS and CDR2 is FQNEAQ. This CDR3 is built from 14 residues. V trimming: 5 bases; J trimming: 1 base; junction bases outside the gene matches: 3. Full variable domain (rest looked up from reference TRBV7-8 and TRBJ1-1): GAGVSQSPRYKVAKRGQDVALRCDPISGHVSLFWYQQALGQGPEFLTYFQNEAQLDKSGLPSDRFFAERPEGSVSTLKIQRTQQEDSAVYLCASSQTGENTEAFFGQGTRLTVV.

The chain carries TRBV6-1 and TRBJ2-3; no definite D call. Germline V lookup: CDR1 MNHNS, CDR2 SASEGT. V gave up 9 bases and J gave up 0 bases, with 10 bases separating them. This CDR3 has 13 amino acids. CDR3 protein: CASQLSSTDTQYF. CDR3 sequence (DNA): TGTGCCAGTCAACTTTCTAGCACAGATACGCAGTATTTT.

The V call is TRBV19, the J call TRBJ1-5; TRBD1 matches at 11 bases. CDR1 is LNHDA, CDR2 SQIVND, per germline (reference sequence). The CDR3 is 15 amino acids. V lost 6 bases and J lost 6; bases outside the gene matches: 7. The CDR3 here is CASRRTGGAGQPQHF. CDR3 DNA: TGTGCCAGTAGGAGGACAGGGGGCGCGGGTCAGCCCCAGCATTTT.

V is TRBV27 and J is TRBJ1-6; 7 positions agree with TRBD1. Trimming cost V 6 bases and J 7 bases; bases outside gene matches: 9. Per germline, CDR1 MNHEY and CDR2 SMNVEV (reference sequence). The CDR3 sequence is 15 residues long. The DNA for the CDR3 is TGTGCCAGCAGCCTCCGGGACAGCCTAAATTCACCCCTCCACTTT. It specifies CASSLRDSLNSPLHF.

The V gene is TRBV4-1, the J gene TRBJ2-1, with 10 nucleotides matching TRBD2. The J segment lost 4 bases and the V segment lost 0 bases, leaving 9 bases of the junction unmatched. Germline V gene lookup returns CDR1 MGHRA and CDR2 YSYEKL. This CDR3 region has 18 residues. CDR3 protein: CASSQDRPAAGGYNEQFF. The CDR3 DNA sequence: TGCGCCAGCAGCCAAGATCGGCCCGCAGCGGGGGGGTACAATGAGCAGTTCTTC.

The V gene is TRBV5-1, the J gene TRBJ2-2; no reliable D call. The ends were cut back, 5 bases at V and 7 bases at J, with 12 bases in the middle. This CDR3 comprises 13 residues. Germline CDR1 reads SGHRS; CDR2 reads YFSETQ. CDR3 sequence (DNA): TGCGCCAGCAGTATTCAGGCTGACGGGGAGCTGTTTTTT. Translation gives CASSIQADGELFF.

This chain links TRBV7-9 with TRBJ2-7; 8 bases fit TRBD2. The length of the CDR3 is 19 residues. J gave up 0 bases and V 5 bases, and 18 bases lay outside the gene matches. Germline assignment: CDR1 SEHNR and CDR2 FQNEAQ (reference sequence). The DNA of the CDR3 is TGTGCCAGCAGCAATAGAATCGGGAGGGGCGGGAGGAGCTCCTACGAGCAGTACTTC. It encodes CASSNRIGRGGRSSYEQYF.

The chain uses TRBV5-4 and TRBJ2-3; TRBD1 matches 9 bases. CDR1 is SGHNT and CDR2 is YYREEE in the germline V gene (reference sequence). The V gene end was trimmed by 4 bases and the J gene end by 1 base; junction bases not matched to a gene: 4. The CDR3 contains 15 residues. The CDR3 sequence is CASSPTGGGTDTQYF. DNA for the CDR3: TGTGCCAGCAGCCCCACAGGGGGCGGCACAGATACGCAGTATTTT.

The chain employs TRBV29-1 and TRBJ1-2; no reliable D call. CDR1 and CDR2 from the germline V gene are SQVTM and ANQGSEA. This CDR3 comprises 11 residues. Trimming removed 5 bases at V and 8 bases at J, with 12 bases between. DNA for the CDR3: TGCAGCGTTTCATTGCGATACGGCTACACCTTC. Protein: CSVSLRYGYTF.

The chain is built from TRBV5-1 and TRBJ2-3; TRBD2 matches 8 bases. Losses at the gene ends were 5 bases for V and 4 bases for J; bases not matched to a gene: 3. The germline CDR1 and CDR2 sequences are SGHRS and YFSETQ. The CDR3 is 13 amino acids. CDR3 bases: TGCGCCAGCAGACTAGCGGCCCCAGATACGCAGTATTTT. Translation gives CASRLAAPDTQYF. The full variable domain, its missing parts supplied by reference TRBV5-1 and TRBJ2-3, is KAGVTQTPRYLIKTRGQQVTLSCSPISGHRSVSWYQQTPGQGLQFLFEYFSETQRNKGNFPGRFSGRQFSNSRSEMNVSTLELGDSALYLCASRLAAPDTQYFGPGTRLTVL.

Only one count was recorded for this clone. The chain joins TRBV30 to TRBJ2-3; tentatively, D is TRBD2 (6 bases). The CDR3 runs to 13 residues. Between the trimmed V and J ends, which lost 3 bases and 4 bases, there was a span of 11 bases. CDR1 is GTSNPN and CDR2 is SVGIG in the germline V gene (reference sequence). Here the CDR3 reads CAWSLGRSDTQYF. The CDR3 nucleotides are TGTGCCTGGAGCCTGGGGAGGTCAGATACGCAGTATTTT.